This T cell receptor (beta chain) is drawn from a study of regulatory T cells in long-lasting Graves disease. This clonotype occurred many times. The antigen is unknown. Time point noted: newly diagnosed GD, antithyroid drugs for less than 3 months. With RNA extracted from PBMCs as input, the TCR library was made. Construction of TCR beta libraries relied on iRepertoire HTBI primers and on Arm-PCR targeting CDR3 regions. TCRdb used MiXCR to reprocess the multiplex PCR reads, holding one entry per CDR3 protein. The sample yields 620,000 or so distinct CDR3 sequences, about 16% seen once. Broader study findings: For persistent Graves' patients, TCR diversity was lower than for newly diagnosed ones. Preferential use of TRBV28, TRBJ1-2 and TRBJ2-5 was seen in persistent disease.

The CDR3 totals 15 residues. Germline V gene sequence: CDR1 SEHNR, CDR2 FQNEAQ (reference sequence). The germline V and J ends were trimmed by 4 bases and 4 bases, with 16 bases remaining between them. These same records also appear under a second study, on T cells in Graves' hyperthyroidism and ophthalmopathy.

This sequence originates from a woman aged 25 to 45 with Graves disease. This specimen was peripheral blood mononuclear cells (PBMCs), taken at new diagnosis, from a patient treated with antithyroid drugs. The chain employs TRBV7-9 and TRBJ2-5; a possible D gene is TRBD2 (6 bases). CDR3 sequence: CASSSWRGPAETQYF. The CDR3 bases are TGTGCCAGCAGCTCGTGGCGGGGTCCGGCAGAGACCCAGTACTTC.